The next 5 T cell receptor beta chains were all read from a single sample in a study of PD-L1 blockade in urothelial cancer. The time point here: pretreatment peripheral blood. Sequenced by immunoSEQ multiplex PCR; TCRdb stores in-frame clones only, minus some. The repertoire holds 60,000 to 75,000 clones, 75% to 90% seen once, with just under 15% in the top ten. Source: PBMCs, taken around atezolizumab (anti-PD-L1) treatment. Receptor source: a man aged 55 to 70 with urothelial cancer.

The chain is built from TRBV6-1 and TRBJ2-2; possibly TRBD1 for D (6 bases). The germline CDR1 and CDR2 sequences are MNHNS and SASEGT. Trimming removed 7 bases from V and 2 bases from J, with 8 bases in between. There are 13 residues in the CDR3. The CDR3 loop reads CASKDSNTGELFF. CDR3 DNA sequence: TGTGCCAGCAAGGACAGCAACACCGGGGAGCTGTTTTTT.

The chain is built from TRBV2 and TRBJ2-7, with D maybe TRBD2 (6 bases). Trimming left V 6 bases short and J 1 base short, with 13 bases between. There are 14 residues in the CDR3. CDR1 and CDR2 (germline): SNHLY, FYNNEI. Written as DNA, the CDR3 is TGTGCCAGCAGCCGAACGCGGGGTTCCTACGAGCAGTACTTC. This translates into CASSRTRGSYEQYF. The variable domain in full, with the rest retrieved from reference TRBV2 and TRBJ2-7, is EPEVTQTPSHQVTQMGQEVILRCVPISNHLYFYWYRQILGQKVEFLVSFYNNEISEKSEIFDDQFSVERPDGSNFTLKIRSTKLEDSAMYFCASSRTRGSYEQYFGPGTRLTVT.

The chain links TRBV19 to TRBJ1-2; tentatively, D is TRBD1 (6 bases). Germline V gene data show CDR1 as LNHDA and CDR2 as SQIVND (reference sequence). This CDR3 has 14 residues. V was pared by 6 bases and J by 0 bases, with 11 bases between. As DNA, the CDR3 is TGTGCCAGTAGCCCCGGGACAACTAACTATGGCTACACCTTC. Its translation: CASSPGTTNYGYTF.

This chain connects TRBV19 to TRBJ2-1, with D tentatively TRBD1 (6 bases). The CDR3 totals 13 residues. V lost 9 bases and J 5 bases, leaving 14 bases between the germline ends. CDR1 and CDR2 (germline): LNHDA, SQIVND (reference sequence). The chain's CDR3 is CASLGAGNNEQFF. The CDR3 bases are TGTGCCAGCTTGGGGGCAGGCAACAATGAGCAGTTCTTC.

This clone was recorded a few times. CDR3: CASSPGQRRYEQYF. CDR3 sequence (DNA): TGTGCCAGCAGCCCCGGACAGCGTCGGTACGAGCAGTACTTC. V and J are TRBV5-6 and TRBJ2-7; a weak D match, TRBD1 (6 bases). The V gene lost 4 bases and the J gene lost 4 bases, with 15 bases spanning the gap. CDR3 length: 14 residues. Germline CDR1 is SGHDT and CDR2 is YYEEEE.